The 17 T cell receptor beta chains given below trace back to one sample, sequenced in a study of cytomegalovirus exposure and HLA in healthy donors. With 60 Vbeta and 13 Jbeta primers, the PCR was carried out. TCRdb keeps only in-frame clones here, not all; method: immunoSEQ multiplex PCR. The repertoire holds approximately 130,000 clones, with approximately 75% as singletons. Material for sequencing was PBMCs. These receptor sequences come from a male donor in good health and CMV-seronegative.

A word on this clone: One end of the junction varies from germline; a read error may be responsible. The V and J genes are TRBV19 and TRBJ1-2, with 8 bases that match TRBD1. Germline V gene sequence: CDR1 LNHDA, CDR2 SQIVND (reference sequence). This CDR3 is built from 14 residues. For the CDR3, the DNA is TGTGCCAGTAGAATAGTCCGGACAGGGAATGGCTACACCTTC. Translated: CASRIVRTGNGYTF.

This clone was detected only once. In DNA, the CDR3 is TGTGCCAGCAGTCTCCCAGGGAGGGATGGCTACACCTTC. Its translation: CASSLPGRDGYTF. The chain is built from TRBV7-8 and TRBJ1-2, with D tentatively TRBD1 (5 bases). This CDR3 region has 13 residues. Germline V lookup: CDR1 SGHVS, CDR2 FQNEAQ. Trimming removed 6 bases at V and 6 bases at J, with 14 bases between.

The rearrangement joins TRBV5-6 to TRBJ1-5; D call uncertain. The V end was cut by 1 base, the J end by 0 bases, with 11 bases between. Germline-derived CDR1 and CDR2 are SGHDT and YYEEEE. The CDR3 length is 16 residues. CDR3 residues: CASSLWSGYSNQPQHF. CDR3 nucleotides: TGTGCCAGCAGCTTGTGGTCAGGCTATAGCAATCAGCCCCAGCATTTT.

The rearrangement joins TRBV5-4 to TRBJ2-7, with D possibly being TRBD2 (6 bases). The germline V gene encodes CDR1 SGHNT and CDR2 YYREEE (reference sequence). Trimming pared 3 bases from V and 0 bases from J, leaving 10 bases between. CDR3 length equals 14 residues. The CDR3 DNA reads as TGTGCCAGCAGCTCCCCGGGACTCTCCTACGAGCAGTACTTC. This sequence encodes CASSSPGLSYEQYF.

This chain joins TRBV5-1 and TRBJ2-3; 8 bases are a match to TRBD2. V trimming: 0 bases; J trimming: 4 bases; junction bases outside the gene matches: 7. Germline-derived CDR1 and CDR2 are SGHRS and YFSETQ. The CDR3 runs 16 residues. The CDR3, as DNA: TGCGCCAGCAGCTTGGCCCCGGGACTAGGAGCAGATACGCAGTATTTT. The encoded protein is CASSLAPGLGADTQYF.

This sequence joins TRBV4-3 and TRBJ2-3; D is uncertain. V was trimmed by 2 bases and J by 2 bases, leaving 17 bases between them. Germline CDR1 reads LGHNA; CDR2 reads YSLEER. The CDR3 extends over 17 amino acids. CDR3 loop: CASSQRFPGPFTDTQYF. CDR3 nucleotide sequence: TGCGCCAGCAGCCAACGATTTCCGGGTCCCTTCACAGATACGCAGTATTTT.

This chain connects TRBV4-1 to TRBJ1-2; D not resolved. Germline-derived CDR1 and CDR2 are MGHRA and YSYEKL. The CDR3 has 19 amino acids. Deletions cut 0 bases from V and 4 bases from J, with 24 bases between. The chain's CDR3 is CASSQDSNPGVGLAYGYTF. The DNA for the CDR3 is TGCGCCAGCAGCCAAGATTCTAACCCCGGAGTTGGGCTAGCCTATGGCTACACCTTC.

This clone was counted a few times. The V and J genes are TRBV4-3 and TRBJ1-1; TRBD1 is a possible D gene (5 bases). The CDR3 is made up of 18 amino acids. V was trimmed by 0 bases and J by 2 bases, leaving 19 bases between them. Germline loops: CDR1 LGHNA, CDR2 YSLEER. The CDR3 nucleotides are TGCGCCAGCAGCCAAGATCACTACGGTACAGGCTTTAACACTGAAGCTTTCTTT. This sequence encodes CASSQDHYGTGFNTEAFF.

The rearrangement links TRBV6-5 to TRBJ1-1; 7 nucleotides align to TRBD1. The CDR3 contains 13 residues. Germline CDR1 and CDR2: MNHEY and SVGAGI. The V gene end was trimmed by 0 bases and the J gene end by 7 bases; junction bases not matched to a gene: 2. The CDR3 DNA reads TGTGCCAGCAGTTACTCGGGGGACAGTGAAGCTTTCTTT. Its protein product is CASSYSGDSEAFF.

As regards this clone: Its ends do not fully match the called genes, so a read error is possible. The chain links TRBV15 to TRBJ2-2, with 9 bases matching TRBD2. Germline CDR1 is LNHNV and CDR2 is YYDKDF (reference sequence). The CDR3 has 15 residues. CDR3 loop: CAARAGGAGTGELFF. Here the CDR3 DNA reads TGTGCCGCCAGGGCGGGGGGGGCCGGCACCGGGGAGCTGTTTTTT.

This chain links TRBV6-5 with TRBJ2-7; 10 positions agree with TRBD2. Germline V gene data show CDR1 as MNHEY and CDR2 as SVGAGI. The ends lost 0 bases at V and 7 bases at J; junction bases unmatched: 6. This CDR3 is built from 15 residues. CDR3 protein: CASSYSTSGDREQYF. The CDR3 bases are TGTGCCAGCAGTTACTCTACTAGCGGGGATCGGGAGCAGTACTTC.

V is TRBV12-5 and J is TRBJ1-5; D is possibly TRBD1 (6 bases). The CDR3 runs 14 residues. V lost 7 bases, J lost 5 bases, and 15 bases lay in between. The V gene's germline CDR1 is LGHNT and CDR2 FRNRAP. The DNA for the CDR3 is TGTGCTAGTGCCTCCGACAGGAATTATCAGCCCCAGCATTTT. This encodes CASASDRNYQPQHF.

The chain links TRBV2 to TRBJ1-5; D uncertain. V shed 2 bases and J shed 1 base, with 9 bases lying between them. This CDR3 has 15 amino acids. The germline gives CDR1 SNHLY, CDR2 FYNNEI. CDR3 DNA sequence: TGTGCCAGCAGTGAACAACAGCTCAGCAATCAGCCCCAGCATTTT. Protein: CASSEQQLSNQPQHF.

This chain connects TRBV4-3 to TRBJ2-3; 10 bases match TRBD2. This CDR3 spans 18 amino acids. Losses at the gene ends were 0 bases for V and 5 bases for J; bases not matched to a gene: 11. Germline assignment: CDR1 LGHNA and CDR2 YSLEER. In DNA, the CDR3 is TGCGCCAGCAGCCAAGATTGGCAGCGGGGGGGCCGCAGAGATACGCAGTATTTT. This sequence encodes CASSQDWQRGGRRDTQYF.

This chain connects TRBV14 to TRBJ1-1; tentative D call: TRBD1 (5 bases). Germline assignment: CDR1 SGHDN and CDR2 FVKESK. The CDR3 spans 13 residues. The V and J ends lost 1 base and 10 bases respectively, with 13 bases between them. The CDR3 is CASSQGTRLRAFF. As DNA, the CDR3 is TGTGCCAGCAGCCAAGGGACACGACTGCGAGCTTTCTTT.

A single count supports this clone. The J gene is TRBJ2-7, the V gene TRBV18; 7 bases agree with TRBD2. Germline CDR1 reads KGHSH; CDR2 reads LQKENI. The CDR3 covers 16 residues. Trimming cost V 2 bases and J 6 bases; bases outside gene matches: 13. DNA for the CDR3: TGTGCCAGCTCACCAGCTAGCGGAGGAATCTCCGGCGAGCAGTACTTC. Its protein product is CASSPASGGISGEQYF.

V and J are TRBV5-4 and TRBJ2-5; possibly TRBD2 for D (6 bases). V lost 4 bases, J lost 4 bases, and 17 bases lay in between. The CDR3 consists of 15 residues. The germline gives CDR1 SGHNT, CDR2 YYREEE (reference sequence). The CDR3 sequence: CASSEGLKDRETQYF. As DNA, the CDR3 is TGTGCCAGCAGCGAGGGACTCAAGGATAGAGAGACCCAGTACTTC.